These T cell receptor beta chains were read from a single sample in a study of CD8 T cells in Susac syndrome. Via MiXCR, TCRdb re-called the immunoSEQ multiplex PCR reads, giving one row per CDR3 protein. This table has about 150,000 distinct CDR3 sequences, approximately 95% appearing once. Input material: CD4+ T cells from PBMCs. These receptors were obtained from a human donor in good health. Each CDR3 is given with its conserved first and last residue. A D gene is named only where the DNA matches it firmly. Part of the rows lack a size; the others show once, few, many or a class for expanded clones.

>TRBJ2-7|.|TRBV20-1|TRBD2
CSTIGRSSYEQYF
TGCAGTACGATCGGGAGGAGCTCCTACGAGCAGTACTTC
>TRBJ1-1|.|TRBV3-1|.
CASSPSPQGRTEAFF
TGTGCCAGCAGCCCATCCCCGCAGGGGAGGACTGAAGCTTTCTTT
>TRBJ2-2|.|TRBV19|TRBD2
CASRDSRAGDPGELFF
TGTGCCAGTAGAGATAGCCGAGCGGGAGACCCCGGGGAGCTGTTTTTT
>TRBJ2-5|.|TRBV19|.
CASSIPGDVETQYF
TGTGCCAGTAGTATCCCAGGGGACGTTGAGACCCAGTACTTC
>TRBJ2-1|.|TRBV27|.
CASSPRRGGGNEQFF
TGTGCCAGCAGTCCCCGGCGTGGGGGAGGCAATGAGCAGTTCTTC
>TRBJ2-7|.|TRBV5-1|.
CASRQGHLSYEQYF
TGCGCCAGCAGACAGGGACACCTCTCCTACGAGCAGTACTTC
>TRBJ2-7|.|TRBV10-3|.
CAISAPGGEQYF
TGTGCCATCAGTGCACCTGGGGGGGAGCAGTACTTC
>TRBJ2-7|.|TRBV2|.
CASSVQSGRGKF
TGTGCCAGCAGTGTTCAATCGGGGCGTGGCAAGTTC
>TRBJ2-7|.|TRBV7-2|.
CASAPWETQVQYF
TGTGCCAGCGCCCCGTGGGAGACCCAGGTGCAGTACTTC
>TRBJ1-2|few|TRBV28|TRBD1
CASRQGVYGYTF
TGTGCCAGCAGGCAGGGGGTGTATGGCTACACCTTC
>TRBJ1-2|.|TRBV18|TRBD1
CASSRTTGDYGYTF
TGTGCCAGCTCACGGACGACAGGGGACTATGGCTACACCTTC
>TRBJ1-1|.|TRBV7-3|.
CASSFGRGNTEAFF
TGTGCCAGCAGCTTTGGACGGGGGAACACTGAAGCTTTCTTT
>TRBJ2-3|.|TRBV30|.
CAWSGGISTGTDTQYF
TGTGCCTGGAGTGGAGGAATTTCCACGGGCACAGATACGCAGTATTTT
>TRBJ1-1|.|TRBV30|.
CAWSPSPGWTEAFF
TGTGCCTGGAGTCCCTCCCCGGGGTGGACTGAAGCTTTCTTT
>TRBJ2-3|.|TRBV5-4|.
CASSSTRRDTQYF
TGTGCCAGCAGCTCCACGAGGAGGGATACGCAGTATTTT
>TRBJ1-6|.|TRBV4-1|.
CASSRQSGASYNSPLHF
TGCGCCAGCAGCCGCCAATCGGGTGCCTCCTATAATTCACCCCTCCACTTT
>TRBJ2-1|.|TRBV6-4|TRBD2
CASKELAGGYEQFF
TGTGCCAGCAAGGAGCTAGCGGGAGGATATGAGCAGTTCTTC
>TRBJ2-5|.|TRBV7-3|.
CASSLNGAQETQYF
TGTGCCAGCAGCTTAAACGGGGCTCAAGAGACCCAGTACTTC
>TRBJ2-1|.|TRBV5-1|.
CASSFVGGQFF
TGCGCCAGCAGCTTCGTGGGAGGGCAGTTCTTC
>TRBJ2-1|.|TRBV18|.
CASSPRHLLYNEQFF
TGTGCCAGCTCACCACGGCATTTGCTATACAATGAGCAGTTCTTC
>TRBJ1-4|.|TRBV29-1|TRBD1
CSAGSGGNEKLFF
TGCAGCGCTGGATCAGGGGGAAATGAAAAACTGTTTTTT
>TRBJ2-7|.|TRBV10-3|TRBD1
CAISSDRGYEQYF
TGTGCCATCAGTTCGGACAGGGGGTACGAGCAGTACTTC
>TRBJ1-1|.|TRBV7-9|.
CATKRGNTEAFF
TGTGCCACTAAACGGGGGAACACTGAAGCTTTCTTT
>TRBJ2-1|once|TRBV7-9|TRBD2
CASSPWTSVHNEQFF
TGTGCCAGCAGCCCATGGACTAGCGTTCACAATGAGCAGTTCTTC
>TRBJ2-5|.|TRBV5-4|TRBD1
CASSLAGQGETQYF
TGTGCCAGCAGCTTGGCTGGACAGGGAGAGACCCAGTACTTC
>TRBJ2-2|once|TRBV5-4|.
CASSHIQGDGTGELFF
TGTGCCAGCAGCCATATCCAGGGCGACGGCACCGGGGAGCTGTTTTTT
>TRBJ2-7|.|TRBV7-2|.
CASSSRRNAKEQYF
TGTGCCAGCAGCTCCAGGAGAAATGCTAAAGAGCAGTACTTC
>TRBJ1-1|.|TRBV20-1|.
CSARREGTNTEVFF
TGCAGTGCTAGACGGGAGGGGACGAACACTGAAGTTTTCTTT
>TRBJ1-1|.|TRBV7-9|TRBD1
CASSPWKGQGGTEAFF
TGTGCCAGCAGCCCTTGGAAGGGACAGGGGGGCACTGAAGCTTTCTTT
>TRBJ2-5|.|TRBV2|.
CASSERAVAETQYF
TGTGCCAGCAGTGAGCGGGCCGTCGCGGAGACCCAGTACTTC
>TRBJ2-7|few|TRBV5-4|.
CASSLALGEQYF
TGTGCCAGCAGTTTAGCGCTGGGTGAGCAGTACTTC
>TRBJ1-2|.|TRBV12-3/TRBV12-4|.
CASSSGVYGYTF
TGTGCCAGCAGCTCAGGGGTATATGGCTACACCTTC
>TRBJ2-1|.|TRBV5-4|.
CASSGIDRDRQHNEQFF
TGTGCCAGCAGCGGGATTGATAGGGACCGACAACACAATGAGCAGTTCTTC
>TRBJ1-3|.|TRBV5-1|.
CASSRGDSEDTIYF
TGCGCCAGCAGCAGGGGAGACTCCGAGGACACCATATATTTT
>TRBJ1-1|once|TRBV5-1|.
CASSLVGGLGNTEAFF
TGCGCCAGCAGCTTGGTGGGGGGGCTAGGAAACACTGAAGCTTTCTTT
>TRBJ2-2|once|TRBV6-5|TRBD1
CASSYWTGLEELFF
TGTGCCAGCAGTTACTGGACAGGGTTGGAGGAGCTGTTTTTT
>TRBJ2-1|.|TRBV5-1|TRBD2
CASSFPLAGVSDEQFF
TGCGCCAGCAGCTTCCCCCTAGCGGGAGTAAGCGATGAGCAGTTCTTC
>TRBJ2-2|.|TRBV11-2|.
CASSPLRNTGELFF
TGTGCCAGCAGCCCCCTTAGAAACACCGGGGAGCTGTTTTTT
>TRBJ1-1|.|TRBV7-9|TRBD1
CATTRDSTSNTEAFF
TGTGCCACCACCAGGGACAGCACATCGAACACTGAAGCTTTCTTT
>TRBJ2-7|.|TRBV3-1|.
CASSQPGGTVIAYEQYF
TGTGCCAGCAGCCAACCCGGAGGGACAGTAATAGCCTACGAGCAGTACTTC
>TRBJ1-1|once|TRBV27|.
CASIPFVGVPNTEAFF
TGTGCCAGCATCCCCTTTGTTGGGGTTCCGAACACTGAAGCTTTCTTT
>TRBJ2-5|.|TRBV24-1|TRBD1
CATSDGKLTSGTGDRGTQYF
TGTGCCACCAGTGACGGGAAACTTACTTCTGGGACAGGGGATCGGGGGACCCAGTACTTC
>TRBJ2-7|.|TRBV9|TRBD1
CASSVGTGGIHEQYF
TGTGCCAGCAGCGTCGGGACAGGGGGTATCCACGAGCAGTACTTC
>TRBJ1-1|.|TRBV14|.
CASSQDNYGRGYNAEAFF
TGTGCCAGCAGCCAAGATAATTACGGGCGGGGGTACAACGCTGAAGCTTTCTTT
>TRBJ2-5|.|TRBV10-3|.
CAISSGFGETQYF
TGTGCCATCAGCTCAGGGTTTGGGGAGACCCAGTACTTC
>TRBJ1-5|few|TRBV29-1|.
CSVSYRADQPQHF
TGCAGCGTTTCTTACAGGGCAGATCAGCCCCAGCATTTT
>TRBJ1-2|.|TRBV7-2|.
CASSLALIGNGYTF
TGTGCCAGCAGCTTAGCCTTAATAGGAAATGGCTACACCTTC
>TRBJ2-1|.|TRBV5-1|TRBD2
CASSLGWLAGEKDEQFF
TGCGCCAGCAGCTTGGGGTGGCTAGCGGGAGAGAAGGATGAGCAGTTCTTC
>TRBJ1-5|.|TRBV5-4|TRBD1
CASSLGQGNNQPQHF
TGTGCCAGCAGCTTAGGACAGGGGAACAATCAGCCCCAGCATTTT
>TRBJ2-7|.|TRBV5-1|TRBD2
CASSLGLAGFYEQYF
TGCGCCAGCAGCCTCGGACTAGCGGGCTTCTACGAGCAGTACTTC
>TRBJ1-1|.|TRBV12-3/TRBV12-4|.
CASSPPGSDTEAFF
TGTGCCAGCAGTCCCCCCGGGTCCGACACTGAAGCTTTCTTT
>TRBJ1-1|.|TRBV3-1|.
CASSDRWGGTEAFF
TGTGCCAGCAGCGATCGGTGGGGTGGTACTGAAGCTTTCTTT
>TRBJ2-1|.|TRBV2|TRBD2
CASSALAGGLNEQFF
TGTGCCAGCAGCGCACTAGCGGGAGGGCTGAATGAGCAGTTCTTC
>TRBJ2-3|.|TRBV3-1|.
CASSQASGGSTDTQYF
TGTGCCAGCAGCCAAGCATCCGGGGGCAGCACAGATACGCAGTATTTT
>TRBJ2-3|.|TRBV2|.
CASSRKGWADTQYF
TGTGCCAGCAGTAGGAAAGGGTGGGCAGATACGCAGTATTTT
>TRBJ2-1|once|TRBV4-1|TRBD2
CASSQEKLAGADNEQFF
TGCGCCAGCAGCCAAGAAAAACTAGCGGGAGCCGACAATGAGCAGTTCTTC
>TRBJ1-1|.|TRBV5-1|.
CASSPQGITTEAFF
TGCGCCAGCAGCCCTCAGGGAATAACAACTGAAGCTTTCTTT
>TRBJ2-4|.|TRBV29-1|.
CSVETGSKNIQYF
TGCAGCGTTGAAACGGGTTCCAAAAACATTCAGTACTTC
>TRBJ1-1|.|TRBV12-3/TRBV12-4|.
CASSFQSMNTEAFF
TGTGCCAGCAGTTTTCAGAGCATGAACACTGAAGCTTTCTTT
>TRBJ2-5|.|TRBV29-1|.
CSVGSGLPQETQYF
TGCAGCGTCGGATCGGGACTCCCTCAAGAGACCCAGTACTTC